This is a list of T cell receptor beta chains from one sample in a study of shared clonotypes between healthy human individuals. Here immunoSEQ multiplex PCR was the method, and the copy in TCRdb shows in-frame clones only, minus some. The table has about 1 million clones, under 80% seen once; the top ten hold approximately 1.5%. The sample consisted of memory CD4+ T cells sorted from blood. These TCRs come from a man between 18 and 29 years old in good health. The CDR3 runs from the conserved cysteine through the conserved F or W. The order of the fields is D gene, clone size, V gene, J gene, CDR3 protein, CDR3 DNA. A D gene is named only where the DNA matches it firmly. Size tells how often a clone was seen (once, few, many) or the class of an expanded clone, and some rows leave it out.

D: TRBD1; size: -; V: TRBV5-1; J: TRBJ2-1; CDR3: CASSLGGRGLDEQFF; DNA: TGCGCCAGCAGCTTGGGTGGCAGGGGGTTGGATGAGCAGTTCTTC
D: -; size: -; V: TRBV20-1; J: TRBJ2-3; CDR3: CSAAAVNTQYF; DNA: TGCAGTGCGGCAGCAGTAAATACGCAGTATTTT
D: -; size: -; V: TRBV7-3; J: TRBJ2-5; CDR3: CASSPGGPGETQYF; DNA: TGTGCCAGCAGCCCCGGGGGGCCGGGGGAGACCCAGTACTTC
D: -; size: -; V: TRBV6-1; J: TRBJ2-3; CDR3: CASSEGGRRTDTQYF; DNA: TGTGCCAGCAGTGAGGGGGGTAGACGCACAGATACGCAGTATTTT
D: TRBD2; size: -; V: TRBV5-4; J: TRBJ2-1; CDR3: CASSPPASGRAAEQFF; DNA: TGTGCCAGCAGCCCCCCGGCTAGCGGGAGGGCCGCTGAGCAGTTCTTC
D: -; size: few; V: TRBV14; J: TRBJ2-7; CDR3: CASSRNMRLDEQYF; DNA: TGTGCCAGCAGCCGCAACATGAGACTCGATGAGCAGTACTTC
D: TRBD2; size: few; V: TRBV19; J: TRBJ2-7; CDR3: CAQGLAPSYEQYF; DNA: TGTGCCCAGGGACTAGCGCCTTCCTACGAGCAGTACTTC
D: -; size: -; V: TRBV6-1; J: TRBJ1-2; CDR3: CASSELGYGYTF; DNA: TGTGCCAGCAGTGAACTCGGCTATGGCTACACCTTC
D: TRBD1; size: -; V: TRBV18; J: TRBJ2-7; CDR3: CASSPPIGGHKRSYEQYF; DNA: TGTGCCAGCTCACCACCGATAGGGGGCCATAAAAGATCCTACGAGCAGTACTTC
D: -; size: -; V: TRBV2; J: TRBJ1-4; CDR3: CASTAGEKLFF; DNA: TGTGCCAGCACAGCCGGTGAAAAACTGTTTTTT
D: -; size: -; V: TRBV5-4; J: TRBJ1-1; CDR3: CASSFGRGDTEAFF; DNA: TGTGCCAGCAGCTTCGGCAGGGGAGACACTGAAGCTTTCTTT
D: -; size: once; V: TRBV21-1; J: TRBJ1-1; CDR3: CASSKDLGVGTEAAFF; DNA: TGTGCCAGCAGCAAAGATTTAGGCGTCGGCACTGAAGCTGCTTTCTTT
D: -; size: -; V: TRBV6-5; J: TRBJ1-2; CDR3: CASRKPQGDYGYTF; DNA: TGTGCCAGCAGAAAACCTCAGGGAGACTATGGCTACACCTTC
D: -; size: -; V: TRBV30; J: TRBJ2-2; CDR3: CAWSGPATGELFF; DNA: TGTGCCTGGAGTGGCCCCGCCACCGGGGAGCTGTTTTTT
D: -; size: -; V: TRBV5-1; J: TRBJ2-2; CDR3: CASSPTANTGELFF; DNA: TGCGCCAGCAGCCCGACAGCGAACACCGGGGAGCTGTTTTTT
D: -; size: -; V: TRBV5-1; J: TRBJ2-5; CDR3: CASSPSRKETQYF; DNA: TGCGCCAGCAGCCCATCTAGGAAAGAGACCCAGTACTTC
D: -; size: -; V: TRBV7-2; J: TRBJ1-1; CDR3: CASSLEENTEAFF; DNA: TGTGCCAGCAGCTTGGAGGAGAACACTGAAGCTTTCTTT
D: -; size: -; V: TRBV25-1; J: TRBJ1-4; CDR3: CASSLGGAPNEKLFF; DNA: TGTGCCAGCTCCCTGGGAGGGGCTCCTAATGAAAAACTGTTTTTT
D: TRBD1; size: -; V: TRBV9; J: TRBJ2-2; CDR3: CASSVDIGTANTGELFF; DNA: TGTGCCAGCAGCGTAGATATAGGGACAGCGAACACCGGGGAGCTGTTTTTT
D: -; size: -; V: TRBV28; J: TRBJ2-3; CDR3: CASRWQGSTDTQYF; DNA: TGTGCCAGCAGGTGGCAGGGAAGCACAGATACGCAGTATTTT
D: -; size: -; V: TRBV4-1; J: TRBJ1-3; CDR3: CASSRETGMSSGNTIYF; DNA: TGCGCCAGCAGCCGGGAAACAGGGATGAGCTCTGGAAACACCATATATTTT
D: -; size: -; V: TRBV5-1; J: TRBJ2-2; CDR3: CASTIGGPAGELFF; DNA: TGCGCCAGCACCATAGGTGGCCCGGCCGGGGAGCTGTTTTTT
D: -; size: once; V: TRBV28; J: TRBJ1-2; CDR3: CASSTLGQGLNYGYTF; DNA: TGTGCCAGCAGTACCTTAGGTCAGGGGCTCAACTATGGCTACACCTTC